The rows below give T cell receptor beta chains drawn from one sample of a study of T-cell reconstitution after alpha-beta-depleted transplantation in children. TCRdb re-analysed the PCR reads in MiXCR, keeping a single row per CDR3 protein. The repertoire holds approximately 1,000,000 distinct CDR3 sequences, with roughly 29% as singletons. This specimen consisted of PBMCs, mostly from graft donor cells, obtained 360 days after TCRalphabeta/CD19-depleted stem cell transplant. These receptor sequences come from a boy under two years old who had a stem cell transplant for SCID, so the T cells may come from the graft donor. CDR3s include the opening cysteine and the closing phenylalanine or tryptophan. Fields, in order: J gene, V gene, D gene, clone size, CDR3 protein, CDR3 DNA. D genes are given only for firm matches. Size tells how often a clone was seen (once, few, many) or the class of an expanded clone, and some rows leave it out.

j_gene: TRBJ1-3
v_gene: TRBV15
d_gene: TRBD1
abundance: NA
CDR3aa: CATSRIRQGAGNTIYF
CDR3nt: TGTGCCACCAGCAGAATAAGACAGGGGGCTGGAAACACCATATATTTT

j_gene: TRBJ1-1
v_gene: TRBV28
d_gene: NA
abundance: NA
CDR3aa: CASSPGDTNTEAFF
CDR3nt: TGTGCCAGCAGCCCCGGGGACACGAACACTGAAGCTTTCTTT

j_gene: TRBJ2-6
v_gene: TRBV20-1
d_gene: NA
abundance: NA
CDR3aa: CSAPHIPWLSGANVLTF
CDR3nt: TGCAGTGCTCCGCACATCCCCTGGTTATCTGGGGCCAACGTCCTGACTTTC

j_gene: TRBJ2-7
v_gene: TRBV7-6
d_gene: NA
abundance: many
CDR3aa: CASSLGDEQYF
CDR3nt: TGTGCCAGCAGCTTAGGTGACGAGCAGTACTTC

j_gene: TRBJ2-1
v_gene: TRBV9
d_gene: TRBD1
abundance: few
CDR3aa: CASSTGQGKARNEQFF
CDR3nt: TGTGCCAGCAGCACCGGACAGGGAAAGGCGCGGAATGAGCAGTTCTTC

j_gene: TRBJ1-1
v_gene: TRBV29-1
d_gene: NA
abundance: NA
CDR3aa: CSAALRVSNTEAFF
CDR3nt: TGCAGCGCCGCGCTGAGAGTCTCAAACACTGAAGCTTTCTTT

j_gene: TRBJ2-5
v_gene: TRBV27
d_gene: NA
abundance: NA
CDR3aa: CASSPIRGETQYF
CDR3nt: TGTGCCAGCAGTCCCATAAGGGGGGAGACCCAGTACTTC

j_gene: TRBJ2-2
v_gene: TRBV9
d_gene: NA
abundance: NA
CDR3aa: CASSVVGMNTGELFF
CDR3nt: TGTGCCAGCAGCGTAGTGGGAATGAACACCGGGGAGCTGTTTTTT

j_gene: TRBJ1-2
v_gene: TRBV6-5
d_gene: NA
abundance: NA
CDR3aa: CASSYAGNGYTF
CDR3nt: TGTGCCAGCAGTTACGCAGGGAATGGCTACACCTTC

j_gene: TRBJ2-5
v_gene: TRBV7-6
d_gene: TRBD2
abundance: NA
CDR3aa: CASSLPLAGPETQYF
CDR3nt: TGTGCCAGCAGCTTACCACTAGCGGGGCCAGAGACCCAGTACTTC

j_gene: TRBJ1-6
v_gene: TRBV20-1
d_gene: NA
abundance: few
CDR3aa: CSATSGTREWDSPLHF
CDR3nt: TGCAGTGCAACCTCGGGGACGAGGGAGTGGGATTCACCCCTCCACTTT

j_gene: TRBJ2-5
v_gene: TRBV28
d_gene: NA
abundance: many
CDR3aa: CASSPPAGWETQYF
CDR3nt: TGTGCCAGCAGTCCGCCGGCGGGCTGGGAGACCCAGTACTTC

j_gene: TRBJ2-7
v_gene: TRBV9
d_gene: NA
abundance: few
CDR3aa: CASSPQPIGEQYF
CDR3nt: TGTGCCAGCAGCCCTCAACCCATTGGCGAGCAGTACTTC

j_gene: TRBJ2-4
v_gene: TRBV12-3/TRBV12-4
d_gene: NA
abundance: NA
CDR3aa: CASSSDTDIQYF
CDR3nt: TGTGCCAGCAGTTCCGATACGGACATTCAGTACTTC

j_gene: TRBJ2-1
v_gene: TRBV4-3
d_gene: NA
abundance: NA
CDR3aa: CASSQDGRGDEQFF
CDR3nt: TGCGCCAGCAGCCAAGATGGCAGGGGGGATGAGCAGTTCTTC

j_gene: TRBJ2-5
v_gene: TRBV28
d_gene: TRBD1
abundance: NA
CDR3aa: CASSPHQGAETQYF
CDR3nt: TGTGCCAGCAGTCCTCACCAGGGGGCCGAGACCCAGTACTTC

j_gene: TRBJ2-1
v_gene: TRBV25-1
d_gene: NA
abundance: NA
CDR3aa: CASSVRRRSNEQFF
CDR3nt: TGTGCCAGCAGTGTCCGGCGCAGGTCTAATGAGCAGTTCTTC

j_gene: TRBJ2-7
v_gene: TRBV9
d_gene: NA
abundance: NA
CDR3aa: CASSVPERQSYEQYF
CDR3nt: TGTGCCAGCAGCGTACCCGAGCGACAGTCCTACGAGCAGTACTTC

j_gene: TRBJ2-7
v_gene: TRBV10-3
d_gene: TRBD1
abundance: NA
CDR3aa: CAISSAARTGEYEQYF
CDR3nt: TGTGCCATCAGCAGCGCGGCGCGGACAGGGGAGTACGAGCAGTACTTC

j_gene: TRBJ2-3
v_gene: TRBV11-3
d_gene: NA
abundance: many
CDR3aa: CASSPPDGTDTQYF
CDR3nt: TGTGCCAGCAGCCCACCGGATGGGACAGATACGCAGTATTTT

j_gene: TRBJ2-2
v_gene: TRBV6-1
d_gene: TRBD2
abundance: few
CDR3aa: CASSPGAGGITGELFF
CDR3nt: TGTGCCAGCAGTCCTGGAGCGGGGGGTATTACAGGGGAGCTGTTTTTT

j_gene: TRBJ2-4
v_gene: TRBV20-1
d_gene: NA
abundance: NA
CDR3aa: CSARDSGVKNIQYF
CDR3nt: TGCAGTGCTAGAGATTCAGGGGTCAAAAACATTCAGTACTTC

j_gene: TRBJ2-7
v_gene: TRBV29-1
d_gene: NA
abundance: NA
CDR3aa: CSVEETRGVGYEQYF
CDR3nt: TGCAGCGTTGAGGAGACGAGGGGCGTCGGTTACGAGCAGTACTTC

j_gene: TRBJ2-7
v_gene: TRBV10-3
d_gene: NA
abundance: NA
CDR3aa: CAIRRARDMSYEQYF
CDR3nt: TGTGCCATCAGGAGGGCCCGGGACATGTCCTACGAGCAGTACTTC

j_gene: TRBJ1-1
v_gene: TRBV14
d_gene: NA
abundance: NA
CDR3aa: CASSSVGATEAFF
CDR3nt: TGTGCCAGCAGCTCCGTTGGGGCCACTGAAGCTTTCTTT

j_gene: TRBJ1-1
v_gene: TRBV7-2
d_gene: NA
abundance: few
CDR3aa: CASSLGGAGAMNTEAFF
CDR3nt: TGTGCCAGCAGCTTAGGGGGCGCAGGGGCCATGAACACTGAAGCTTTCTTT

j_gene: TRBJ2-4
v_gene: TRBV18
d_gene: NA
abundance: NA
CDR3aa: CASSPGPGWNIQYF
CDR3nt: TGTGCCAGCTCACCAGGGCCAGGGTGGAACATTCAGTACTTC

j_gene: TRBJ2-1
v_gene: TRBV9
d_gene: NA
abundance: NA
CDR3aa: CASSVAPIRGQNHEQFF
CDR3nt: TGTGCCAGCAGCGTAGCTCCTATTAGGGGACAAAACCATGAGCAGTTCTTC

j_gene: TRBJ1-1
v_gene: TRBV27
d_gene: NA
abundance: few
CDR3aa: CASGNLLNTEAFF
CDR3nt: TGTGCCAGCGGAAACCTTTTGAACACTGAAGCTTTCTTT

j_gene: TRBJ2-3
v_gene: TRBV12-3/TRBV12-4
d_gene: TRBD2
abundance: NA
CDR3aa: CASCSRTSGGRSTDTQYF
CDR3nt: TGTGCCAGCTGTTCCCGGACTAGCGGGGGTCGGAGCACAGATACGCAGTATTTT

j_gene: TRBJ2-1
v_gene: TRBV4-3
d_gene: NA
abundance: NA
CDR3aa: CASRYHNEQFF
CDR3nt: TGCGCCAGCAGGTATCACAATGAGCAGTTCTTC

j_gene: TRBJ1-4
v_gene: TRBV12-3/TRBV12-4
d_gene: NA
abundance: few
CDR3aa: CASSRHGGNEKLFF
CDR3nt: TGTGCCAGCAGCCGTCACGGGGGGAATGAAAAACTGTTTTTT

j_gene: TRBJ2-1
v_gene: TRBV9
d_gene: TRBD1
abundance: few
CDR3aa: CASSARTGNNEQFF
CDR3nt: TGTGCCAGCAGCGCCCGGACAGGGAACAATGAGCAGTTCTTC

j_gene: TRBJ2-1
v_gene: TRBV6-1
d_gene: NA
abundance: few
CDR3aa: CASSEEVSSYNEQFF
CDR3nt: TGTGCCAGCAGTGAAGAAGTGAGCTCCTACAATGAGCAGTTCTTC

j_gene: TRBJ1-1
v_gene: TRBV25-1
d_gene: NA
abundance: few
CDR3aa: CASSEFDRIRSEAFF
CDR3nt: TGTGCCAGCAGTGAGTTCGACAGGATTCGATCTGAAGCTTTCTTT

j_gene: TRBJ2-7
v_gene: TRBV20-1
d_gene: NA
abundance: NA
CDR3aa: CSARRVGGSSYEQYF
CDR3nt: TGCAGTGCAAGGAGGGTCGGGGGCAGCTCCTACGAGCAGTACTTC

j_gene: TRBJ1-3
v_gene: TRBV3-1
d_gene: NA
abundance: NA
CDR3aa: CASSQRGPFSSGNTIYF
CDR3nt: TGTGCCAGCAGCCAACGGGGCCCGTTTTCCTCTGGAAACACCATATATTTT